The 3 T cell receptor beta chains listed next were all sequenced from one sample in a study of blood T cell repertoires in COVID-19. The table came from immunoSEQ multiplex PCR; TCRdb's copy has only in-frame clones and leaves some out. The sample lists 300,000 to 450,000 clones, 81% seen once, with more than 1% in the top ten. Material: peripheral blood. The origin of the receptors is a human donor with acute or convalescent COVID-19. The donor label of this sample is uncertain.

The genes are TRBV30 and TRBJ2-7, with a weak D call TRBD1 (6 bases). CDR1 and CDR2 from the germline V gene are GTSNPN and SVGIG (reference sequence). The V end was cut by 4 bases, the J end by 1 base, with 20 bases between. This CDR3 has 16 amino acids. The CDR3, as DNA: TGTGCCTGGAAACCTCCACACGGGACACCTTCCTACGAGCAGTACTTC. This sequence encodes CAWKPPHGTPSYEQYF.

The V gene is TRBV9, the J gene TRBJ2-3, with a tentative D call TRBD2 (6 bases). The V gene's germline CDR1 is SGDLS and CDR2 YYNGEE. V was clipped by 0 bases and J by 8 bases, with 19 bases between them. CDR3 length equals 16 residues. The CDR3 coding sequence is TGTGCCAGCAGCGTAGCGGGCGGCGGGGTGGCTCCTACGCAGTATTTT. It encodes CASSVAGGGVAPTQYF.

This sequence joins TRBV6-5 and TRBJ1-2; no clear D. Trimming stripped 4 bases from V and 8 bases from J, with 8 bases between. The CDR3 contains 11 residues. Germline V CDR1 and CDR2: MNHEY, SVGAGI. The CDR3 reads CASSSTRGYTF. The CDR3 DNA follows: TGTGCCAGCAGTTCTACGCGGGGCTACACCTTC.